The 5 T cell receptor beta chains listed next were all sequenced from one sample in a study of T cells in women clearing cervical HPV infection. This table comes from immunoSEQ multiplex PCR, and its TCRdb copy is limited to in-frame clones, with some not included. The sample shows some 30,000 clones, and under 7% sits with its ten largest clones. Sequenced material: blood buffy coat. Receptors were obtained from a woman between 18 and 70 years old with a cervical HPV16 infection that either progressed to CIN3+ or cleared (not recorded which).

On this clone: The CDR3 end is not reached by the read, which stops 3 residues before it; the germline J gene fills it in. The V call is TRBV6-2 or TRBV6-3, the J call TRBJ2-3; TRBD2 might be the D (6 bases). From germline, CDR1 is MNHEY and CDR2 SVGEGT. This CDR3 contains 17 residues. The chain's CDR3 is CASGPGRLQDPSRTQYF. The DNA read from the CDR3 is TGTGCCAGCGGACCAGGGAGGTTACAGGACCCCTCACGGACG.

The sequenced part of the CDR3 DNA is TGTGCCAGCAGCTCTAGCGGGGGCCTCTCCTACGAG. This gives the protein CASSSSGGLSYE. In full, the CDR3 is CASSSSGGLSYEQYF. The chain is built from TRBV5-5 and TRBJ2-7, with 10 bases that match TRBD2. The read finishes 3 residues shy of the CDR3 end, and the germline J gene is used to complete it. CDR3 length: 15 residues. From germline, CDR1 is SGHKS and CDR2 YYEKEE (reference sequence). Unmatched junction bases numbered 3, after V lost 3 bases and J lost 0 bases. Combining the CDR3 with reference TRBV5-5 and TRBJ2-7 gives the whole variable domain DAGVTQSPTHLIKTRGQQVTLRCSPISGHKSVSWYQQVLGQGPQFIFQYYEKEERGRGNFPDRFSARQFPNYSSELNVNALLLGDSALYLCASSSSGGLSYEQYFGPGTRLTVT.

Worth noting for this clone: The read gets to within 3 residues of the CDR3 end, and the germline J gene fills in the rest. The chain uses TRBV19 and TRBJ1-1, with TRBD1 matching over 8 bases. This CDR3 region has 16 residues. Unmatched junction bases numbered 12, after V lost 5 bases and J lost 4 bases. Germline-derived CDR1 and CDR2 are LNHDA and SQIVND (reference sequence). CDR3 in amino acids: CASSVYRGVLVTEAFF. The DNA read from the CDR3 is TGTGCCAGTAGTGTATACAGGGGGGTTTTGGTCACTGAA.

Remarks on this clone: Read coverage stops 3 residues before the CDR3 terminus; the germline J gene supplies the remainder. The chain has TRBV5-1 and TRBJ1-2, with 10 bases matching TRBD1. The germline V gene encodes CDR1 SGHRS and CDR2 YFSETQ. There are 15 residues in the CDR3. V trimming: 5 bases; J trimming: 7 bases; junction bases outside the gene matches: 11. The DNA read from the CDR3 is TGCGCCAGCAGACCCGGTGGGGACAGGGGTCGTGGC. Translating it yields CASRPGGDRGRG. The complete CDR3 protein is CASRPGGDRGRGYTF.

As concerns this clone: Read sequence stops 3 residues before the CDR3 end, and the germline J gene provides the missing end. The chain carries TRBV5-1 and TRBJ2-5, with D tentatively TRBD1 (5 bases). Trimming left V 0 bases short and J 7 bases short, with 22 bases between. Germline CDR1 SGHRS, CDR2 YFSETQ. The CDR3 has 17 amino acids. CDR3 DNA, as far as it was read: TGCGCCAGCAGCTTGGCGCCATCGGCTCAGGGAAGGGTGACC. This sequence encodes CASSLAPSAQGRVT. The entire CDR3 is CASSLAPSAQGRVTQYF.